This TCR beta chain came from a study of cytomegalovirus exposure and HLA in healthy donors. General observations from the study: There were reportedly fewer N-insertions in an Asian-associated ancestry cluster than the approximately 600-donor mean, in a later analysis.

Details on this clone: Its antigen is currently unknown. One end of the junction does not line up with germline, which may come from a read error.

60 Vbeta and 13 Jbeta primers were used in PCR. In the original analysis: As a later analysis found, there were approximately 80 million unique TCR beta chains, of which some 10 million were shared. Profiling relied on immunoSEQ multiplex PCR, and the TCRdb table lists in-frame clones only, not all of them. For V, J and clone size, that table is used; D and trimming come from the DNA. Here the sample spans 140,000 or so clones, more than 55% being singletons. At sampling all donors were nominally healthy, likely with unrecorded immune exposures. CDR1 SSHAT and CDR2 FNYEAQ come from the germline V gene (reference sequence). The CDR3 runs to 13 residues.

Sequencing input: PBMCs. The chain employs TRBV7-7 and TRBJ2-2; D remains ambiguous. The TCR was taken from a woman aged 60-75 years in good health and CMV-seronegative. CDR3: CASSLTRTGELFF. CDR3 in DNA: TGTGCTAGCAGCTTAACGCGGACCGGGGAGCTGTTTTTT.